This T cell receptor beta chain was observed in a study of blood T cells in healthy people across ages. As concerns this clonotype: Its cognate antigen is unknown.

Sample-barcoded 5' priming and a J-beta primer mix drove a second PCR of roughly 7 to 11 cycles. TCRdb reprocessed the 5' RACE reads with MiXCR, giving one entry per CDR3 protein. This table has around 900,000 distinct CDR3 sequences, just over 50% appearing once. The germline V gene has CDR1 SNHLY and CDR2 FYNNEI. The length of the CDR3 is 15 residues. Unmatched junction bases numbered 9, after V lost 4 bases and J lost 6 bases. Notes on the study in general: Researchers report that TCR beta diversity correlated strongly with naive T cell percentage.

This chain joins TRBV2 and TRBJ2-1, with 7 bases aligning to TRBD1. The receptor was isolated from a woman aged 55 to 70 in good health. The sample taken for sequencing was blood. CDR3 region: CASSVSGGLSNEQFF. CDR3 DNA sequence: TGTGCCAGCAGTGTATCAGGGGGTCTTTCCAATGAGCAGTTCTTC.